This is a list of T cell receptor beta chains from one sample in a study of shared T cell receptors in the human thymus. Sequencing was performed with immunoSEQ multiplex PCR; in TCRdb, only in-frame clones are kept and a portion is missing. The table records more than 300,000 clones, approximately 95% of them present only once. The specimen sequenced was thymocytes. The source of these receptors is a human donor. Each CDR3 is given without its conserved first and last residue.

ASSPRLAGDLVQY	TRBV5-1	TRBJ2-4
ASSRRNRDFHEQY	TRBV23-1	TRBJ2-7
ASSVYSYTDTQY	TRBV9	TRBJ2-3
ASSLGGQEEDTGELF	TRBV27	TRBJ2-2
AHKAGGTDTQY	TRBV21-1	TRBJ2-3
ASSFVQWRLAGGLSYEQY	TRBV27	TRBJ2-7
ASSPGRAGNEQF	TRBV7-2	TRBJ2-1
ASTTSGEQY	TRBV28	TRBJ2-7
ASSARGEGLLYGYT	TRBV28	TRBJ1-2
ASSFGTGRRVETQY	TRBV5-1	TRBJ2-5
ASSPVGGVYAF	TRBV4-1	TRBJ1-1
ASSPAPARRAEAF	TRBV7-8	TRBJ1-1
ASRVDGTVSYNEQF	TRBV11-1	TRBJ2-1
ASSPEQGDTEAF	TRBV5-6	TRBJ1-1
ASFRLSNTGELF	TRBV2	TRBJ2-2
ASRTGGTGSGQPQH	TRBV27	TRBJ1-5
ASRDRGLEAIGYGYT	TRBV2	TRBJ1-2
ASSRPNRVEQF	TRBV4-2	TRBJ2-1
ASSHSGLAGPTWDNEQF	TRBV4-1	TRBJ2-1
ASSLSPTGTSGFSQETQY	TRBV27	TRBJ2-5
ASRGSYNEQF	TRBV9	TRBJ2-1
ASSSQTRGLTYEQY	TRBV27	TRBJ2-7
ASSKVSYRSTNYGYT	TRBV21-1	TRBJ1-2
ASSLKAPPRGEQY	TRBV5-1	TRBJ2-7
ASSLGPAGNEQF	TRBV11-3	TRBJ2-1
AWSERYTGELF	TRBV30	TRBJ2-2
ASTFGHPNYGYT	TRBV6-1	TRBJ1-2
ASSHPPRGQGYEQY	TRBV4-2	TRBJ2-7
ASSRLAGAHEQY	TRBV6-5	TRBJ2-7
ASSDLTLNTEAF	TRBV6-1	TRBJ1-1
ASSVRTGTNEKLF	TRBV9	TRBJ1-4
ASSAYRGRYEQY	TRBV28	TRBJ2-7
ASSLSEQF	TRBV27	TRBJ2-1
AISNGTEAYEQY	TRBV10-3	TRBJ2-7
AWVGWKTGDNNYGYT	TRBV30	TRBJ1-2